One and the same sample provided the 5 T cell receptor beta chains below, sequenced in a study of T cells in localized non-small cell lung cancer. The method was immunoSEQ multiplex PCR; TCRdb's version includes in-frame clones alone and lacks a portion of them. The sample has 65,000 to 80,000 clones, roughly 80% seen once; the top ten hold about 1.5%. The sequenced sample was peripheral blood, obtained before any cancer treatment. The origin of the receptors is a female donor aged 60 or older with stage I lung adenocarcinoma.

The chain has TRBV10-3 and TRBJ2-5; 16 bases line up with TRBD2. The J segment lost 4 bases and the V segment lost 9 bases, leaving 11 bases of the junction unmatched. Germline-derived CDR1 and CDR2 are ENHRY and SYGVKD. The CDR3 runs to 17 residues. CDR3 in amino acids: CAIRPGTSGRAVETQYF. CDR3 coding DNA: TGTGCCATTCGTCCCGGGACTAGCGGGAGGGCCGTAGAGACCCAGTACTTC.

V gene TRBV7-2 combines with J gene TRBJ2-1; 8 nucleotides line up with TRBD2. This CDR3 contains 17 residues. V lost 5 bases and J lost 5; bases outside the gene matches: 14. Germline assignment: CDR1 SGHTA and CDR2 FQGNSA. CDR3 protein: CASSPTLYDGRDNEQFF. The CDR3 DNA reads TGTGCCAGCAGCCCCACACTTTATGACGGGAGGGACAATGAGCAGTTCTTC.

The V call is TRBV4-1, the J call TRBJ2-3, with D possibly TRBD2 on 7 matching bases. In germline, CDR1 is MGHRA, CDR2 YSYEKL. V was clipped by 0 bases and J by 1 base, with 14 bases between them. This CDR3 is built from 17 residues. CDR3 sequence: CASSQDLRRGRTDTQYF. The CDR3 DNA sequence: TGCGCCAGCAGCCAAGATCTGCGGCGGGGGCGCACAGATACGCAGTATTTT.

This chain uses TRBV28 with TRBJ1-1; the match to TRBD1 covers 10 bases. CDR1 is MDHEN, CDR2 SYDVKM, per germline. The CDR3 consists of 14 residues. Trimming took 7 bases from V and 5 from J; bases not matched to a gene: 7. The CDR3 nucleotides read TGTGCCAGCACCCAGACAGGGGGCTGGACTGAAGCTTTCTTT. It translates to CASTQTGGWTEAFF.

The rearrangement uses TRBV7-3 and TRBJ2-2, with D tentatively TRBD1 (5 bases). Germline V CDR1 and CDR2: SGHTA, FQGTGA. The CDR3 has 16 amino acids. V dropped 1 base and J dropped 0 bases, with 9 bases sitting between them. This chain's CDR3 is CASSLNGASNTGELFF. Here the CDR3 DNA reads TGTGCCAGCAGCTTAAATGGGGCGTCGAACACCGGGGAGCTGTTTTTT.